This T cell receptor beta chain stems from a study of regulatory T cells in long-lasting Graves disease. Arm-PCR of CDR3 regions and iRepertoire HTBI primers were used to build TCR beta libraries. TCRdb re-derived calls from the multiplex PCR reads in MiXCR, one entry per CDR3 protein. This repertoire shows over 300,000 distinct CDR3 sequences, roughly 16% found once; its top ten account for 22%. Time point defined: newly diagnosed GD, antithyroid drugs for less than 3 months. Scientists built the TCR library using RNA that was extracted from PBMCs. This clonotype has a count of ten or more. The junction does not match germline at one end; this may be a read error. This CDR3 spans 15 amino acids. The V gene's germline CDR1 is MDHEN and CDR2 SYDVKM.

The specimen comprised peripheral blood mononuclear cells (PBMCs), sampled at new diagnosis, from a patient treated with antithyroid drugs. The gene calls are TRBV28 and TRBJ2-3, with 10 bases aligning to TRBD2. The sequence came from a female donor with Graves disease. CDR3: CASILQAGGPDTQYF. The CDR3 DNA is TGTGCCAGCATTTTACAAGCGGGAGGGCCCGATACGCAGTATTTT.